One and the same sample provided the 4 T cell receptor beta chains below, sequenced in a study of blood T cell repertoires in COVID-19 (TCRdb year 2020). Library prep was done by the immunoSEQ multiplex PCR assay. TCRdb carries this immuneACCESS record with in-frame sequences only. Its versions omit some clonotypes, under half of them owing to an unresolved V gene in the studies checked, with the rest unexplained. Recorded for this sample are 490,000 or so clones; 70% to 90% of them occurred a single time. The ten top clones hold roughly 8.5% of the sample. Sequenced material: PBMCs or T cells enriched from blood (not recorded which). These receptors all stem from a woman in her sixties who had recovered from COVID-19.

Only one count was recorded for this clone. The V call is TRBV6-5, the J call TRBJ1-5; D perhaps matches TRBD1 (6 bases). CDR3 length: 15 residues. The germline V gene has CDR1 MNHEY and CDR2 SVGAGI. Trimming took off 5 bases at V and 6 bases at J, with 17 bases between the two ends. The CDR3 nucleotides read TGTGCCAGCAGTCCCAGGACAGCGGTAGCTCAGCCCCAGCATTTT. The encoded protein is CASSPRTAVAQPQHF.

The CDR3 nucleotides are TGTGCCAGTAGGAGGTCGGATAATTCACCCCTCCACTTT. It specifies CASRRSDNSPLHF. The genes are TRBV19 and TRBJ1-6; D is ambiguous. CDR3 length: 13 amino acids. V was cut by 6 bases and J by 5 bases, with 8 bases left in between. The germline CDR1 and CDR2 sequences are LNHDA and SQIVND (reference sequence).

This sequence joins TRBV5-1 and TRBJ1-3, with 8 bases identical to TRBD1. Germline values: CDR1 SGHRS, CDR2 YFSETQ. Trimming at V came to 4 bases and at J to 4 bases, leaving 10 bases not matched to a gene. The CDR3 has 16 residues. CDR3 region: CASSTIGTGNGNTIYF. CDR3 DNA sequence: TGCGCCAGCAGCACAATCGGGACAGGCAACGGAAACACCATATATTTT.

V gene TRBV6-5 combines with J gene TRBJ1-5; no definite D call. V gave up 5 bases and J gave up 6 bases, with 14 bases separating them. Germline values: CDR1 MNHEY, CDR2 SVGAGI. This CDR3 region has 14 residues. CDR3 nucleotides: TGTGCCAGCAGTCGGGCCCCCGGGAGTCAGCCCCAGCATTTT. Protein product: CASSRAPGSQPQHF.